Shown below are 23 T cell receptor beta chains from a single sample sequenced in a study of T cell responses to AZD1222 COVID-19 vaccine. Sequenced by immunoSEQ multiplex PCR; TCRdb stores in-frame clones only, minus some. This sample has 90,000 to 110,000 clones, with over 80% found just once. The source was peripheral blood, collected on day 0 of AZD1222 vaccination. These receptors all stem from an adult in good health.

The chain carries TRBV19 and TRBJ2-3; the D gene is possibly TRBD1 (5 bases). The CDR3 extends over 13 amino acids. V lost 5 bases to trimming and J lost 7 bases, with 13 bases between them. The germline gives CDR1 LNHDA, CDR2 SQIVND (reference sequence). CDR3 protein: CASSATRVNTQYF. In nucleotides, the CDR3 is TGTGCCAGTAGTGCCACCAGGGTGAATACGCAGTATTTT.

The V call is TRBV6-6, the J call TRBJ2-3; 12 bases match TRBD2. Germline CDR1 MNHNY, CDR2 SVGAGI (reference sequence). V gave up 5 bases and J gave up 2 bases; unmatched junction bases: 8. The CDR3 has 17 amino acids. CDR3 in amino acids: CASSLTTSGGPTDTQYF. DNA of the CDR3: TGTGCCAGCAGTCTTACTACTAGCGGGGGGCCCACAGATACGCAGTATTTT.

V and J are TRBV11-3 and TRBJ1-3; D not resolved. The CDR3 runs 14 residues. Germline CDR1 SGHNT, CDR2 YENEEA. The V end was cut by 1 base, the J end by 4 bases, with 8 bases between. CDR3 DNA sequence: TGTGCCAGCAGCTTAGTTCGACCAGGAAACACCATATATTTT. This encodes CASSLVRPGNTIYF.

DNA for the CDR3: TGTGCCAGCAGTTTGACCCTTTGGGGTGAGTCGGCCGGGGAGCTGTTTTTT. It specifies CASSLTLWGESAGELFF. This chain joins TRBV27 and TRBJ2-2; D is uncertain. CDR1 is MNHEY, CDR2 SMNVEV, per germline (reference sequence). The CDR3 runs to 17 residues. Trimming removed 3 bases at V and 6 bases at J, with 20 bases between.

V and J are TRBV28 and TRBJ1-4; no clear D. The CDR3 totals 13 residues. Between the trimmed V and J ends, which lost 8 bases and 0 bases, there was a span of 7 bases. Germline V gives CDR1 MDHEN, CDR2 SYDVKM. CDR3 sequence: CASYSPTNEKLFF. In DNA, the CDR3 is TGTGCCAGCTACTCCCCAACTAATGAAAAACTGTTTTTT.

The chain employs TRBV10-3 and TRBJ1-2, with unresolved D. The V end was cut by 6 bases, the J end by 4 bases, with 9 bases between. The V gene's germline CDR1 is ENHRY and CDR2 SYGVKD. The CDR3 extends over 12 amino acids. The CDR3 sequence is CAIRRWAYGYTF. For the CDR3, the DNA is TGTGCCATCAGAAGGTGGGCCTATGGCTACACCTTC.

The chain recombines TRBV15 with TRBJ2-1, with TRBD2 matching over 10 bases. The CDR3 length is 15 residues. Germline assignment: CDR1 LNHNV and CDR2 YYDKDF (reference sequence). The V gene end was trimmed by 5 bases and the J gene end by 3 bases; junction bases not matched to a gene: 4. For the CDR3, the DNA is TGTGCCACCAGCGGCCTAGCGGGGGTCTACAATGAGCAGTTCTTC. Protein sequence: CATSGLAGVYNEQFF.

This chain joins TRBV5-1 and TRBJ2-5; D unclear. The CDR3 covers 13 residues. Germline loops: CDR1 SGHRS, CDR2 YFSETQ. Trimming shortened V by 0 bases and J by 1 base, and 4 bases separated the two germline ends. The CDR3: CASSLEGQETQYF. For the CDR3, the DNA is TGCGCCAGCAGCTTGGAGGGCCAAGAGACCCAGTACTTC.

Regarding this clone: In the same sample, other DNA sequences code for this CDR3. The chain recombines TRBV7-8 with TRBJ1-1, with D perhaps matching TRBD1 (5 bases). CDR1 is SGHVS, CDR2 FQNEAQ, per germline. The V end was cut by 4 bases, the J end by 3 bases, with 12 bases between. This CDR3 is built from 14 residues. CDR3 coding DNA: TGTGCCAGCAGCTCTCGTGGGGCTCACACTGAAGCTTTCTTT. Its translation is CASSSRGAHTEAFF.

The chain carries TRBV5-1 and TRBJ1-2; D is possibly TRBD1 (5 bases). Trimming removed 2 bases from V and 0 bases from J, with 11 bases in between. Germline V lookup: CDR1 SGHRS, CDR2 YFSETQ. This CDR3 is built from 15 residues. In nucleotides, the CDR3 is TGCGCCAGCAGCTTTTCCCAGGGCTCTAACTATGGCTACACCTTC. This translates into CASSFSQGSNYGYTF.

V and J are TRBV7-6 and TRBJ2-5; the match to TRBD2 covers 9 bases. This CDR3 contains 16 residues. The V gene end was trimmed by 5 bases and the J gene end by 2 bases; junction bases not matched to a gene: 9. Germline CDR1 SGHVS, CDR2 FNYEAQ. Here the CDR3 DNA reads TGTGCCAGCAGCGCTGTAGCGGGGGCTATTCAAGAGACCCAGTACTTC. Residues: CASSAVAGAIQETQYF.

CDR3 sequence reads: CASSPSRISYNEQFF. The DNA of the CDR3 is TGTGCCAGCAGTCCTAGCCGTATCTCCTACAATGAGCAGTTCTTC. The rearrangement uses TRBV2 and TRBJ2-1; D may be TRBD2 (5 bases). The V end was cut by 5 bases, the J end by 0 bases, with 11 bases between. Germline CDR1 is SNHLY and CDR2 is FYNNEI. The CDR3 contains 15 residues.

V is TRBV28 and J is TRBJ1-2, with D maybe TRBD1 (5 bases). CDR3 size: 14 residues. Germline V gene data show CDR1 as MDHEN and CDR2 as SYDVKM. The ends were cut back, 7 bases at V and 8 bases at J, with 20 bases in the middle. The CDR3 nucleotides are TGTGCCAGCACCTCGGGGGGACTCCGGCACGGCTACACCTTC. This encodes CASTSGGLRHGYTF.

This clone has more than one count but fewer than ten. CDR3 amino acids: CASSPLLAGEQFF. DNA of the CDR3: TGTGCCAGCAGCCCCCTCCTAGCGGGGGAGCAGTTCTTC. The chain combines TRBV7-3 with TRBJ2-1; 9 bases are a match to TRBD2. Germline CDR1 SGHTA, CDR2 FQGTGA. This CDR3 is built from 13 residues. The trim removed 5 bases at V and 10 bases at J, leaving 6 bases unmatched.

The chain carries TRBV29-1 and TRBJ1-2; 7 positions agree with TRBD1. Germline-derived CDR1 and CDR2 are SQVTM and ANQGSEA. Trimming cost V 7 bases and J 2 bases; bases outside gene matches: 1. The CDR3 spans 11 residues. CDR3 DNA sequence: TGCAGCGCGGGACAGAACTATGGCTACACCTTC. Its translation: CSAGQNYGYTF.

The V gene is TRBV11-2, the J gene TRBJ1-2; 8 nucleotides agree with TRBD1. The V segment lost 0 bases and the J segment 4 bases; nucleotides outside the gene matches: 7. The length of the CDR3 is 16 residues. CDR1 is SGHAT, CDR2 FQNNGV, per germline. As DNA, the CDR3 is TGTGCCAGCAGCTTAGATGCCGGGACAGGACCCTATGGCTACACCTTC. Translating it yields CASSLDAGTGPYGYTF.

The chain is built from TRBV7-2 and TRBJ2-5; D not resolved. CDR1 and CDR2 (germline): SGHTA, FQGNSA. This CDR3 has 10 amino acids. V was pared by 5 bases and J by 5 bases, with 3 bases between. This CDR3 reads CASSGETQYF. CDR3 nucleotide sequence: TGTGCCAGCAGCGGTGAGACCCAGTACTTC.

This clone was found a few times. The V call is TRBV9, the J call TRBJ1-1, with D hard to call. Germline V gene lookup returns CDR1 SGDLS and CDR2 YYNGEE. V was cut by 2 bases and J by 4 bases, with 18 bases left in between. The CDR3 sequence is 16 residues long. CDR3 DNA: TGTGCCAGCAGCGTGGGTCCAGAATTATCGAGCACTGAAGCTTTCTTT. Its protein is CASSVGPELSSTEAFF. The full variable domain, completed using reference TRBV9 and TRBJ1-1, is DSGVTQTPKHLITATGQRVTLRCSPRSGDLSVYWYQQSLDQGLQFLIQYYNGEERAKGNILERFSAQQFPDLHSELNLSSLELGDSALYFCASSVGPELSSTEAFFGQGTRLTVV.

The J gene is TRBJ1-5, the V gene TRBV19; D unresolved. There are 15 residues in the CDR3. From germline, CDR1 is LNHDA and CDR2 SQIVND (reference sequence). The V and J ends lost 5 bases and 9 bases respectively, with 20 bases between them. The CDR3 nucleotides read TGTGCCAGTAGTGCTTTTGCGGCAGCCGGCGGGCCCCAGCATTTT. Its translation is CASSAFAAAGGPQHF.

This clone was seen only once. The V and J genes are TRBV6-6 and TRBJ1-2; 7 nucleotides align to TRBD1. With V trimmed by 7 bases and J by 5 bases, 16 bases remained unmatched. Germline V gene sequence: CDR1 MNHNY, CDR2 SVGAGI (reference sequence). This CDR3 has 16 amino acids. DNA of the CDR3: TGTGCCAGCACCTCAGGTCAAGGGGGCTTCTTGTATGGCTACACCTTC. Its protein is CASTSGQGGFLYGYTF.

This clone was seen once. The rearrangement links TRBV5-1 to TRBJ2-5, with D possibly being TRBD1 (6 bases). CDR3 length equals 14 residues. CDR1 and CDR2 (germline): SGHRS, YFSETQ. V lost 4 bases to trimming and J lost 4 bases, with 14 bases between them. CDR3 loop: CASSPTTGGETQYF. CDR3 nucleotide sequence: TGCGCCAGCAGCCCGACGACAGGCGGAGAGACCCAGTACTTC.

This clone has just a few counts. CDR3: CASSSPPSGPTDTQYF. The CDR3 region has the DNA TGTGCCAGCAGCTCCCCCCCTAGCGGGCCCACAGATACGCAGTATTTT. The J gene is TRBJ2-3, the V gene TRBV21-1; TRBD2, the table's D call, was not compared with the DNA. TRBV21-1 is reported as a pseudogene. The CDR3 contains 16 residues.

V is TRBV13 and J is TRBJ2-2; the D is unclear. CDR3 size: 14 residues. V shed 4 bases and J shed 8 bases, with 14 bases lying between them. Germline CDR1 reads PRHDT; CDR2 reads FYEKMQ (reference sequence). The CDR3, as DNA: TGTGCCAGCAGCTACAATGTTGGTGGAGGGGAGCTGTTTTTT. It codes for CASSYNVGGGELFF.